The T cell receptor (beta chain) under discussion was sequenced for a study of blood T cell repertoires in COVID-19. Study information: Specimens from acute and convalescent COVID-19 originated in the United States, Italy and Spain.

In the study's own analysis: Nucleated cell number was recorded as an estimate derived from reference gene primer amplification. TCRdb's table, derived via immunoSEQ multiplex PCR, lists solely in-frame clones and lacks some. V and J calls and clone size are given by that table; D and trimming were obtained from the DNA. This table holds around 370,000 clones, around 90% found once. With 2 bases clipped from V and 5 bases from J, the junction kept 8 bases outside the gene matches. Germline V CDR1 and CDR2: SEHNR, FQNEAQ (reference sequence). CDR3 length: 17 residues. The origin of this receptor is a man between 18 and 29 years old with active or convalescent COVID-19. The chain links TRBV7-9 to TRBJ2-1; 11 nucleotides align to TRBD2. Sequenced material: peripheral blood. CDR3 loop: CASSLRLVLAGDNEQFF. CDR3 nucleotides: TGTGCCAGCAGCTTAAGACTGGTACTAGCGGGGGACAATGAGCAGTTCTTC.